Below are 17 T cell receptor beta chains sequenced from a single sample in a study of T cells in women clearing cervical HPV infection. TCRdb's copy holds only in-frame clones and misses some; the assay was immunoSEQ multiplex PCR. The sample includes about 30,000 clones. The sample was blood buffy coat. Receptors originate from a woman aged 18 to 69 with a cervical HPV16 infection that either progressed to CIN3+ or cleared (not recorded which).

Turning to this clone: The CDR3 is cut off 3 residues early in the read; its end comes from the germline J gene. V is TRBV5-1 and J is TRBJ1-3, with D tentatively TRBD1 (5 bases). With 4 bases removed from V and 2 bases from J, the gap between germline ends came to 10 bases. The V gene's germline CDR1 is SGHRS and CDR2 YFSETQ. The length of the CDR3 is 14 residues. The sequenced part of the CDR3 DNA is TGCGCCAGCAGCAATCAGGGTACTGGAAACACC. Protein product: CASSNQGTGNT. The whole CDR3 is CASSNQGTGNTIYF. Full variable domain (rest looked up from reference TRBV5-1 and TRBJ1-3): KAGVTQTPRYLIKTRGQQVTLSCSPISGHRSVSWYQQTPGQGLQFLFEYFSETQRNKGNFPGRFSGRQFSNSRSEMNVSTLELGDSALYLCASSNQGTGNTIYFGEGSWLTVV.

Turning to this clone: The CDR3 end is not reached by the read, which stops 3 residues before it; the germline J gene fills it in. The chain joins TRBV20-1 to TRBJ1-2, with D perhaps matching TRBD1 (5 bases). Trimming removed 2 bases at V and 4 bases at J, with 11 bases between. Germline values: CDR1 DFQATT, CDR2 SNEGSKA (reference sequence). The CDR3 consists of 13 residues. Incomplete CDR3 DNA: TGCAGTGCTAGAAGCAGGGAAGTCTATGGC. The encoded protein is CSARSREVYG. The full CDR3 sequence reads CSARSREVYGYTF.

A remark on this clone: The missing CDR3 end, 3 residues past where the read stops, is filled in from the germline J gene. The V and J genes are TRBV5-1 and TRBJ2-6, with TRBD1 as a possible D gene (6 bases). This CDR3 has 16 residues. CDR1 is SGHRS and CDR2 is YFSETQ in the germline V gene. V was clipped by 1 base and J by 4 bases, with 12 bases between them. This CDR3 is CASSLQGLLGANVLTF. The DNA read from the CDR3 is TGCGCCAGCAGCTTGCAGGGGTTATTAGGGGCCAACGTC. The whole variable domain, remainder taken from reference TRBV5-1 and TRBJ2-6, is KAGVTQTPRYLIKTRGQQVTLSCSPISGHRSVSWYQQTPGQGLQFLFEYFSETQRNKGNFPGRFSGRQFSNSRSEMNVSTLELGDSALYLCASSLQGLLGANVLTFGAGSRLTVL.

As for this clone: The CDR3 goes on 3 residues after the read ends, and that part is filled in from the germline J gene. The chain uses TRBV10-3 and TRBJ1-2; 8 nucleotides match TRBD1. The CDR3 has 13 residues. The junction had 5 bases not matched to a gene; V was cut back by 6 bases and J by 5 bases. Germline assignment: CDR1 ENHRY and CDR2 SYGVKD. This CDR3 reads CAIRGQALYGYTF. The DNA read from the CDR3 is TGTGCCATCAGGGGACAGGCGTTATATGGC.

As to this clone: The read terminates 3 residues ahead of where the CDR3 ends, so the germline J gene completes it. The chain employs TRBV6-1 and TRBJ1-6; D is undetermined. The germline V gene encodes CDR1 MNHNS and CDR2 SASEGT. V was trimmed by 3 bases and J by 8 bases, leaving 11 bases between them. The CDR3 runs 14 residues. The CDR3 loop is CASSDSNRDSPLHF. Incomplete CDR3 DNA: TGTGCCAGCAGTGACAGTAATCGGGATTCACCC.

In the case of this clone: The read is 3 residues too short to cover the CDR3 end, so that end is filled in from the germline J gene. The V gene is TRBV20-1, the J gene TRBJ1-1; 7 bases align to TRBD1. The CDR3 spans 13 residues. Germline values: CDR1 DFQATT, CDR2 SNEGSKA (reference sequence). CDR3 DNA, as far as it was read: TGCAGTGCTAGAGGGGGACAGTTTGCCGAA. Encoded protein: CSARGGQFAE. The whole CDR3 protein is CSARGGQFAEAFF.

To note about this clone: The read comes to an end 3 residues before the CDR3 does, leaving the germline J gene to fill in the end. V usage is TRBV7-3 and J usage is TRBJ2-3; D is possibly TRBD2 (5 bases). The germline CDR1 and CDR2 sequences are SGHTA and FQGTGA. V lost 5 bases to trimming and J lost 4 bases, with 7 bases between them. This CDR3 spans 12 amino acids. This chain's CDR3 is CASSPGADTQYF. Incomplete CDR3 DNA: TGTGCCAGCAGCCCCGGGGCAGATACG.

As for this clone: Sequencing ends 3 residues short of the CDR3 end; the germline J gene provides the rest. The rearrangement uses TRBV2 and TRBJ2-5; a possible D gene is TRBD1 (5 bases). The CDR3 is 12 amino acids. CDR1 SNHLY and CDR2 FYNNEI come from the germline V gene. V dropped 7 bases and J dropped 5 bases, with 11 bases sitting between them. This CDR3 reads CASTRGRETQYF. CDR3 DNA (partial): TGTGCCAGCACAAGGGGCAGGGAGACC.

In regard to this clone: The sequence runs out 3 residues before the end of the CDR3; the remainder is reconstructed from the germline J gene. The chain joins TRBV19 to TRBJ2-2; D is possibly TRBD1 (6 bases). Germline V gene sequence: CDR1 LNHDA, CDR2 SQIVND (reference sequence). The V and J ends lost 5 bases and 3 bases respectively, with 10 bases between them. The CDR3 is 14 residues long. The covered CDR3 bases are TGTGCCAGTAGTTCGGGACACCACACCGGGGAG. Translated: CASSSGHHTGE. The whole CDR3 sequence is CASSSGHHTGELFF.

Remarks on this clone: The CDR3 end is not reached by the read, which stops 3 residues before it; the germline J gene fills it in. The chain couples TRBV5-3 to TRBJ1-1, with D perhaps matching TRBD1 (6 bases). TRBV5-3 is classed as an ORF, of uncertain function. This CDR3 comprises 18 residues. The germline V and J ends were trimmed by 2 bases and 4 bases, with 24 bases remaining between them. The DNA read from the CDR3 is TGTGCCAGAAGCTTCCAAGGTCGGGGGGGCGCGTCGAGCACTGAA. Translated: CARSFQGRGGASSTE. The CDR3, in full, reads CARSFQGRGGASSTEAFF.

With regard to this clone: The read ends 3 residues before the CDR3 terminus; that terminus is restored from the germline J gene. The chain employs TRBV30 and TRBJ1-3; D is perhaps TRBD1 (6 bases). The CDR3 sequence is 13 residues long. V lost 8 bases and J 0 bases, leaving 11 bases between the germline ends. From germline, CDR1 is GTSNPN and CDR2 SVGIG (reference sequence). Incomplete CDR3 DNA: TGTGCCGGGACGGACAGCTCTGGAAACACC. It translates to CAGTDSSGNT. Given in full, the CDR3 is CAGTDSSGNTIYF. The full variable domain, completed using reference TRBV30 and TRBJ1-3, is SQTIHQWPATLVQPVGSPLSLECTVEGTSNPNLYWYRQAAGRGLQLLFYSVGIGQISSEVPQNLSASRPQDRQFILSSKKLLLSDSGFYLCAGTDSSGNTIYFGEGSWLTVV.

A remark on this clone: The sequenced fragment ends 3 residues before the CDR3 boundary, so the rest is inferred from the germline J gene. The genes are TRBV18 and TRBJ1-2; TRBD1 might be the D (5 bases). The CDR3 extends over 16 amino acids. In germline, CDR1 is KGHSH, CDR2 LQKENI. Trimming shortened V by 3 bases and J by 7 bases, and 21 bases separated the two germline ends. CDR3 amino acids: CASSPTPGEGTFGYTF. The CDR3 bases that were read are TGTGCCAGCTCACCTACTCCGGGGGAAGGGACCTTTGGC.

Notes on this clone: Read coverage stops 3 residues before the CDR3 terminus; the germline J gene supplies the remainder. The gene calls are TRBV20-1 and TRBJ2-5; TRBD2 agrees at 11 bases. The CDR3 has 20 amino acids. Trimming took 0 bases from V and 0 from J; bases not matched to a gene: 15. Germline lookup yields CDR1 DFQATT and CDR2 SNEGSKA (reference sequence). CDR3 sequence: CSARDLVSGGVLSYQETQYF. The covered CDR3 bases are TGCAGTGCTAGAGACCTTGTTAGCGGGGGGGTTCTTTCGTACCAAGAGACC.

Notes on this clone: With the read ending 3 residues before the CDR3 end, the germline J gene is used to fill in that end. The chain recombines TRBV4-1 with TRBJ2-3; D perhaps matches TRBD1 (5 bases). The CDR3 extends over 15 amino acids. Germline V lookup: CDR1 MGHRA, CDR2 YSYEKL. The germline V and J ends were trimmed by 3 bases and 4 bases, with 14 bases remaining between them. The CDR3 sequence is CASSQHGAGADTQYF. The covered CDR3 bases are TGCGCCAGCAGCCAGCATGGGGCCGGTGCAGATACG.

A note on this clone: Coverage ceases 3 residues before the CDR3 finishes, and the germline J gene fills in the end. This sequence joins TRBV5-1 and TRBJ2-5, with 11 bases that match TRBD2. This CDR3 has 17 amino acids. J lost 1 base, V lost 4 bases, and 9 bases had no gene match. Germline assignment: CDR1 SGHRS and CDR2 YFSETQ. CDR3 bases read: TGCGCCAGCAGCCAAAACCCTAGCGGGGGGATCCAAGAGACC. This codes for CASSQNPSGGIQET. The whole CDR3 region reads CASSQNPSGGIQETQYF.

Concerning this clone itself: The sequenced fragment ends 3 residues before the CDR3 boundary, so the rest is inferred from the germline J gene. The gene calls are TRBV29-1 and TRBJ2-7; TRBD1 matches 9 bases. V gave up 0 bases and J gave up 1 base; unmatched junction bases: 4. The CDR3 covers 15 residues. Germline assignment: CDR1 SQVTM and CDR2 ANQGSEA. Incomplete CDR3 DNA: TGCAGCGTTGAAGAGGGACAGGGTAGTTCCTACGAG. The encoded protein is CSVEEGQGSSYE. The full-length CDR3 reads as CSVEEGQGSSYEQYF.

About this clone: The missing CDR3 end, 3 residues past where the read stops, is filled in from the germline J gene. The chain uses TRBV2 and TRBJ2-7; 9 bases map to TRBD2. Germline CDR1 SNHLY, CDR2 FYNNEI. This CDR3 has 15 amino acids. The ends lost 4 bases at V and 0 bases at J; junction bases unmatched: 4. This CDR3 is CASSGSGGISYEQYF. The covered CDR3 bases are TGTGCCAGCAGTGGTAGCGGGGGAATCTCCTACGAG. Looking up the rest from reference TRBV2 and TRBJ2-7 gives the full variable domain: EPEVTQTPSHQVTQMGQEVILRCVPISNHLYFYWYRQILGQKVEFLVSFYNNEISEKSEIFDDQFSVERPDGSNFTLKIRSTKLEDSAMYFCASSGSGGISYEQYFGPGTRLTVT.